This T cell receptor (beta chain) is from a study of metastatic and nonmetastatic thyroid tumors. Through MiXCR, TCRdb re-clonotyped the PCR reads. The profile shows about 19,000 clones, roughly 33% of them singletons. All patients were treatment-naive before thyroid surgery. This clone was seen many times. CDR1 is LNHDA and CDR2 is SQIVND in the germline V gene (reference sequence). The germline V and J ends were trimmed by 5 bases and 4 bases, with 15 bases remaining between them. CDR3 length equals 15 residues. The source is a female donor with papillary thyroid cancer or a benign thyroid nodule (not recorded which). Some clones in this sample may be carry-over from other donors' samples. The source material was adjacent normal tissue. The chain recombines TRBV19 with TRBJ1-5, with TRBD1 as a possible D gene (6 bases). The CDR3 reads CASSWGAGGNQPQHF. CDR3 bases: TGTGCCAGTAGTTGGGGGGCAGGCGGAAATCAGCCCCAGCATTTT. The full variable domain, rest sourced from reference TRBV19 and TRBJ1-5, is DGGITQSPKYLFRKEGQNVTLSCEQNLNHDAMYWYRQDPGQGLRLIYYSQIVNDFQKGDIAEGYSVSREKKESFPLTVTSAQKNPTAFYLCASSWGAGGNQPQHFGDGTRLSIL.